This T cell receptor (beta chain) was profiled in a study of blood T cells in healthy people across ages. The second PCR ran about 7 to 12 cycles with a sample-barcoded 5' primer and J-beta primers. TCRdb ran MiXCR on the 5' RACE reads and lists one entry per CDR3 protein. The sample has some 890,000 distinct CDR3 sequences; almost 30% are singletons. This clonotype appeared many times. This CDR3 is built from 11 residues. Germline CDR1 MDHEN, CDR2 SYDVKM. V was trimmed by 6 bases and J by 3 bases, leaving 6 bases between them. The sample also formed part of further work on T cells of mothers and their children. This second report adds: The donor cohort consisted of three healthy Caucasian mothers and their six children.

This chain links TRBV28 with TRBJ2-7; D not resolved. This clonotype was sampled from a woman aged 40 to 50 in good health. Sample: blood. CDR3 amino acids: CASRKLYEQYF. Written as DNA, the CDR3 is TGTGCCAGCAGGAAACTCTACGAGCAGTACTTC.